These T cell receptor beta chains were read from a single sample in a study of CD4 T cells in relation to SARS-CoV-2 and coronaviruses. Sequenced by immunoSEQ multiplex PCR; TCRdb stores in-frame clones only, minus some. Among tens of thousands of clones listed, less than 85% were seen once. Their antigens remain unidentified. Sequencing was done on a sample of CD4+ T cells from PBMCs, cultured in vitro. The receptors here all came from a human donor in good health. Each CDR3 is given with its conserved first and last residue. Size is omitted from some rows. Given values are once, few, many or a class for expanded clones.

V	J	size	CDR3
TRBV6-1	TRBJ2-1	-	CASSELFGGPGYNEQFF
TRBV11-2	TRBJ2-7	once	CASSRDPLGEQYF
TRBV3-1/TRBV3-2	TRBJ1-2	-	CASSQGSGVGGYTF
TRBV10-2	TRBJ2-2	-	CASSEDYPTGTGELFF
TRBV2	TRBJ1-1	-	CASSFGQGMGNTEAFF
TRBV5-6	TRBJ2-5	-	CASRISGSGETQYF
TRBV4-1	TRBJ2-7	-	CASSQDYGGLFYEQYF
TRBV10-2	TRBJ1-2	-	CASSPGRNYGYTF
TRBV10-2	TRBJ2-1	-	CASSLSDRNSYNEQFF
TRBV4-1	TRBJ2-2	-	CASILTVGTSGGNTGELFF
TRBV6-5	TRBJ2-2	few	CASSPISGTPRELFF
TRBV9	TRBJ1-1	-	CASSVGVGNTEAFF
TRBV30	TRBJ1-1	-	CAWSTHPLRTEAFF
TRBV30	TRBJ2-7	-	CAWSDSQGLAYEQYF
TRBV18	TRBJ1-1	-	CASSPFHRDAEAFF
TRBV18	TRBJ1-1	few	CASSISEMNTEAFF
TRBV5-1	TRBJ2-7	-	CASSSVRDSYEQYF
TRBV6-5	TRBJ1-5	-	CASNAGSNQPQHF
TRBV7-3	TRBJ1-3	-	CASSLKGVGNTIYF
TRBV2	TRBJ2-5	-	CASSTSGREETQYF
TRBV12-5	TRBJ2-3	-	CASGLVVSGRHTDTQYF
TRBV5-4	TRBJ2-7	few	CASSLDSSGSYEQYF
TRBV6-4	TRBJ2-2	once	CASSASGRDTGELFF
TRBV28	TRBJ2-1	once	CASSLYFGVGSNNNEQFF
TRBV7-9	TRBJ2-6	-	CASSFDRGRTSGANVLTF
TRBV9	TRBJ1-2	-	CASSPWAGGYTF
TRBV7-9	TRBJ2-3	-	CASSLRSSGSTDTQYF
TRBV18	TRBJ2-1	-	CASSPPTGTLGNEQFF
TRBV5-4	TRBJ2-2	few	CASSPGLAGVAGELFF
TRBV2	TRBJ1-2	-	CASSEGGGYYGYTF
TRBV28	TRBJ1-2	-	CASSLRGVGGYTF
TRBV15	TRBJ2-1	-	CATSREGGNDEQFF
TRBV5-1	TRBJ2-1	-	CASSLAREAYNEQFF
TRBV7-8	TRBJ2-1	-	CASSLALLAGLGNEQFF
TRBV30	TRBJ2-1	-	CAWSRGNGTPYYNEQFF
TRBV11-3	TRBJ2-7	-	CASSPGLAGEVGEQYF
TRBV11-2	TRBJ1-6	few	CASSLVGTEDSPLHF
TRBV24-1	TRBJ2-1	-	CATSDFQVGGRADEQFF
TRBV28	TRBJ2-1	-	CASRRTGSSYNEQFF
TRBV5-4	TRBJ2-5	-	CASSERQGTEETQYF
TRBV11-2	TRBJ2-7	-	CASSSDYEQYF
TRBV6-5	TRBJ2-3	-	CASSPGTVYTDTQYF
TRBV6-5	TRBJ2-3	-	CASSQGASTDTQYF
TRBV9	TRBJ2-5	-	CASSPAPGAEETQYF
TRBV28	TRBJ1-1	-	CASSRGQLAFF
TRBV5-1	TRBJ2-1	-	CASSLDPGAGAGGQFF
TRBV2	TRBJ1-5	-	CASTREDNQPQHF
TRBV5-1	TRBJ2-2	-	CASSFNTGELFF
TRBV3-1/TRBV3-2	TRBJ1-5	-	CASSQGVVGIGQPQHF
TRBV19	TRBJ1-1	-	CASSIDPDRENTEAFF
TRBV7-2	TRBJ1-1	once	CASSPRGTQKMNTEAFF